A single sample gave rise to the 21 T cell receptor beta chains below, sequenced in a study of cytomegalovirus exposure and HLA in healthy donors. Primers included in the PCR were 60 Vbeta and 13 Jbeta primers. TCRdb's copy holds only in-frame clones and misses some; the assay was immunoSEQ multiplex PCR. The sample records over 200,000 clones, approximately 84% being singletons. Sequenced: PBMCs. These receptors came from a woman between 40 and 50 years old in good health and CMV-seronegative.

V gene TRBV5-4 combines with J gene TRBJ2-7, with D unresolved. The V end lost 3 bases, the J end lost 5 bases, and 12 bases lay between the germline ends. In germline, CDR1 is SGHNT, CDR2 YYREEE (reference sequence). CDR3 length equals 13 residues. CDR3 nucleotide sequence: TGTGCCAGCAGCTCCCTGAGAGAAGACGAGCAGTACTTC. It encodes CASSSLREDEQYF.

The V gene is TRBV30, the J gene TRBJ1-2; 7 nucleotides match TRBD1. The CDR3 is made up of 13 amino acids. Germline-derived CDR1 and CDR2 are GTSNPN and SVGIG (reference sequence). The V and J ends lost 0 bases and 11 bases, in that order; junction bases with no gene match: 9. This CDR3 is CAWSVFYRGQYTF. The DNA for the CDR3 is TGTGCCTGGAGTGTATTCTACAGGGGACAGTACACCTTC.

The chain employs TRBV6-1 and TRBJ1-2, with TRBD1 matching over 8 bases. V was pared by 2 bases and J by 7 bases, with 18 bases of the junction left unmatched. The V gene's germline CDR1 is MNHNS and CDR2 SASEGT. This CDR3 comprises 18 residues. The CDR3 loop reads CASSETRTGHHPVGGYTF. The CDR3 nucleotides read TGTGCCAGCAGTGAAACAAGGACAGGGCACCACCCAGTCGGTGGCTACACCTTC.

J is TRBJ1-1 and V is TRBV5-1; possibly TRBD1 for D (6 bases). Trimming took off 0 bases at V and 5 bases at J, with 14 bases between the two ends. This CDR3 region has 15 residues. Germline loops: CDR1 SGHRS, CDR2 YFSETQ. The CDR3 spells CASSLVRGAVTEAFF. The CDR3, as DNA: TGCGCCAGCAGCTTGGTTCGGGGGGCGGTTACTGAAGCTTTCTTT. The full variable domain, rest sourced from reference TRBV5-1 and TRBJ1-1, is KAGVTQTPRYLIKTRGQQVTLSCSPISGHRSVSWYQQTPGQGLQFLFEYFSETQRNKGNFPGRFSGRQFSNSRSEMNVSTLELGDSALYLCASSLVRGAVTEAFFGQGTRLTVV.

V and J are TRBV9 and TRBJ2-5; the match to TRBD1 covers 11 bases. The CDR3 has 15 residues. J lost 4 bases, V lost 3 bases, and 5 bases had no gene match. Germline CDR1 SGDLS, CDR2 YYNGEE. The CDR3 loop is CASSATGTGGETQYF. The CDR3 coding sequence is TGTGCCAGCAGCGCTACCGGGACAGGGGGAGAGACCCAGTACTTC.

The CDR3 reads CASSATAGGTGELFF. For the CDR3, the DNA is TGTGCCAGCAGCGCCACAGCGGGGGGCACCGGGGAGCTGTTTTTT. The chain combines TRBV9 with TRBJ2-2; 9 bases match TRBD2. The V segment lost 3 bases and the J segment 4 bases; nucleotides outside the gene matches: 4. The CDR3 runs 15 residues. Germline values: CDR1 SGDLS, CDR2 YYNGEE.

This chain uses TRBV21-1 with TRBJ1-5; the D call of TRBD1 is as the table states it, not checked on the DNA. TRBV21-1 has pseudogene status. This CDR3 comprises 16 residues. The CDR3 DNA sequence: TGTGCCAGCAGCAGCCAGGGGGCAATTGGCAATCAGCCCCAGCATTTT. Its protein product is CASSSQGAIGNQPQHF.

The gene calls are TRBV30 and TRBJ2-2, with 8 bases aligning to TRBD2. J gave up 3 bases and V 5 bases, and 8 bases lay outside the gene matches. CDR1 GTSNPN and CDR2 SVGIG come from the germline V gene (reference sequence). CDR3 length: 15 residues. The CDR3 bases are TGTGCCTGGGCGGGACTAGGCCCCCACACCGGGGAGCTGTTTTTT. Protein sequence: CAWAGLGPHTGELFF.

The chain combines TRBV14 with TRBJ2-7; weak D call: TRBD1 (6 bases). The CDR3 spans 13 residues. V was clipped by 5 bases and J by 3 bases, with 11 bases between them. CDR1 and CDR2 from the germline V gene are SGHDN and FVKESK. As DNA, the CDR3 is TGTGCCAGCAGCGCCGGGACACGCTACGAGCAGTACTTC. Encoded protein: CASSAGTRYEQYF.

The chain links TRBV5-1 to TRBJ2-1; 11 nucleotides align to TRBD1. CDR1 SGHRS and CDR2 YFSETQ come from the germline V gene. CDR3 length: 15 residues. J was trimmed by 8 bases and V by 0 bases; bases with no gene match: 4. CDR3 region: CASSLVGQGGDEQFF. The CDR3 nucleotides are TGCGCCAGCAGCTTGGTGGGACAGGGGGGCGATGAGCAGTTCTTC.

This clone was seen a handful of times. The chain combines TRBV7-8 with TRBJ1-1; 8 bases are shared with TRBD1. The ends lost 5 bases at V and 10 bases at J; junction bases unmatched: 6. The CDR3 length is 12 residues. In germline, CDR1 is SGHVS, CDR2 FQNEAQ. The CDR3 here is CASSRLQGGAFF. DNA for the CDR3: TGTGCCAGCAGCCGATTACAGGGGGGAGCTTTCTTT. The full variable domain, its missing parts supplied by reference TRBV7-8 and TRBJ1-1, is GAGVSQSPRYKVAKRGQDVALRCDPISGHVSLFWYQQALGQGPEFLTYFQNEAQLDKSGLPSDRFFAERPEGSVSTLKIQRTQQEDSAVYLCASSRLQGGAFFGQGTRLTVV.

V is TRBV7-8 and J is TRBJ1-1; possible D gene TRBD1, 5 bases. This CDR3 has 14 residues. Germline lookup yields CDR1 SGHVS and CDR2 FQNEAQ. Trimming cost V 9 bases and J 1 base, with 15 bases left between them. For the CDR3, the DNA is TGTGCCAGAAACCCCAGGGATCCGAACACTGAAGCTTTCTTT. Translating it yields CARNPRDPNTEAFF.

The chain joins TRBV6-1 to TRBJ2-2, with a possible D match to TRBD1 (5 bases). The germline V gene encodes CDR1 MNHNS and CDR2 SASEGT. V was trimmed by 6 bases and J by 4 bases, leaving 12 bases between them. CDR3 length: 14 amino acids. The CDR3 DNA follows: TGTGCCAGCAGGTTATTAGGGGCCACCGGGGAGCTGTTTTTT. Its translation: CASRLLGATGELFF.

The CDR3 DNA follows: TGTGCCAGCAGCTCAGGCTCAGGGCAGGCGACCCAGTACTTC. Translated: CASSSGSGQATQYF. The V call is TRBV5-4, the J call TRBJ2-5; perhaps TRBD1 as D (5 bases). Trimming took 3 bases from V and 7 from J, leaving 16 bases between them. Germline CDR1 SGHNT, CDR2 YYREEE (reference sequence). CDR3 length equals 14 residues.

The chain is built from TRBV30 and TRBJ2-2; tentative D call: TRBD2 (6 bases). This CDR3 region has 14 residues. The germline gives CDR1 GTSNPN, CDR2 SVGIG (reference sequence). V shed 5 bases and J shed 5 bases, with 15 bases lying between them. The CDR3 DNA reads TGTGCCTGGGAGGAGGGGCTACAAACCGGGGAGCTGTTTTTT. It is translated as CAWEEGLQTGELFF.

This clone was seen just once. V gene TRBV20-1 combines with J gene TRBJ1-1; 7 bases match TRBD1. The CDR3 is 11 residues long. Germline CDR1 DFQATT, CDR2 SNEGSKA (reference sequence). The CDR3 DNA follows: TGCAAGGGACAGCGGAACACTGAAGCTTTCTTT. Its translation is CKGQRNTEAFF.

The V call is TRBV10-3, the J call TRBJ2-3; 7 bases agree with TRBD1. This CDR3 has 15 amino acids. V lost 5 bases to trimming and J lost 0 bases; unmatched junction nucleotides: 5. Germline CDR1 and CDR2: ENHRY and SYGVKD. CDR3 loop: CAISRQGGSTDTQYF. The CDR3 DNA sequence: TGTGCCATCAGTCGACAGGGCGGGAGCACAGATACGCAGTATTTT.

The chain is built from TRBV12-5 and TRBJ1-4; 7 bases are shared with TRBD1. The germline gives CDR1 LGHNT, CDR2 FRNRAP. Unmatched junction bases numbered 5, after V lost 0 bases and J lost 4 bases. The CDR3 has 16 amino acids. In DNA form, the CDR3 reads TGTGCTAGTGGTTTGGTATGGGACAGCGATAATGAAAAACTGTTTTTT. Translation: CASGLVWDSDNEKLFF.

This chain uses TRBV27 with TRBJ2-5; 7 nucleotides agree with TRBD2. V lost 2 bases to trimming and J lost 0 bases; unmatched junction nucleotides: 3. In germline, CDR1 is MNHEY, CDR2 SMNVEV (reference sequence). The CDR3 consists of 15 residues. CDR3 sequence reads: CASSLGGGYQETQYF. For the CDR3, the DNA is TGTGCCAGCAGTTTAGGGGGGGGGTACCAAGAGACCCAGTACTTC.

The chain uses TRBV18 and TRBJ1-2; 9 positions agree with TRBD1. V lost 0 bases to trimming and J lost 0 bases; unmatched junction nucleotides: 2. CDR1 and CDR2 (germline): KGHSH, LQKENI. This CDR3 is 16 amino acids long. The CDR3 sequence is CASSPPGQGTNYGYTF. The CDR3 DNA reads as TGTGCCAGCTCACCACCGGGACAGGGAACTAACTATGGCTACACCTTC.

V and J are TRBV7-2 and TRBJ2-5, with D maybe TRBD2 (5 bases). The CDR3 totals 12 residues. The germline V gene has CDR1 SGHTA and CDR2 FQGNSA. V lost 2 bases and J lost 11, with 12 bases in between. The CDR3 loop reads CASSLRAREQYF. The CDR3 coding sequence is TGTGCCAGCAGCTTACGGGCGAGGGAGCAGTACTTC.